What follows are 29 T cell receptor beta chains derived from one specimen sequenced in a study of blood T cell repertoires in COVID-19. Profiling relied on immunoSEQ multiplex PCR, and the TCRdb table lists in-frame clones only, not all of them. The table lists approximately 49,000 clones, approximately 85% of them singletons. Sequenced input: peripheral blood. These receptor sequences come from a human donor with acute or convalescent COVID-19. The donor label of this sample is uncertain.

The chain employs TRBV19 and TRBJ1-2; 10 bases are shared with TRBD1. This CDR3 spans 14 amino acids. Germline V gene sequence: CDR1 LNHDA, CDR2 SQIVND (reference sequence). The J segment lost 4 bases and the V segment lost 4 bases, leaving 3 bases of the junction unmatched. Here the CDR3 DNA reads TGTGCCAGTAGTACAGGACAGGGGGGCTATGGCTACACCTTC. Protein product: CASSTGQGGYGYTF.

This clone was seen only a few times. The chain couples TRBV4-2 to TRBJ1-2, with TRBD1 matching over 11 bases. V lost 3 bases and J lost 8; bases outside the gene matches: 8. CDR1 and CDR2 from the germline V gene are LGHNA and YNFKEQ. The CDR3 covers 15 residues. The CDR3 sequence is CASSQAGQGARGYTF. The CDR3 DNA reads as TGTGCCAGCAGCCAGGCCGGACAGGGGGCTAGGGGCTACACCTTC.

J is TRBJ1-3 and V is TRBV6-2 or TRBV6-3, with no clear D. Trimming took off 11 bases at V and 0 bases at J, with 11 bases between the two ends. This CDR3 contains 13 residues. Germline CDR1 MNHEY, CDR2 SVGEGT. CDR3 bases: TGTGCCGGCCGTTTGAGCTCTGGAAACACCATATATTTT. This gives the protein CAGRLSSGNTIYF.

CDR3 protein: CAGAQGEYEQYF. CDR3 DNA sequence: TGTGCCGGGGCCCAGGGGGAATACGAGCAGTACTTC. J is TRBJ2-7 and V is TRBV30; the match to TRBD1 covers 7 bases. V trimming: 8 bases; J trimming: 4 bases; junction bases outside the gene matches: 8. CDR3 length: 12 amino acids. Per germline, CDR1 GTSNPN and CDR2 SVGIG (reference sequence).

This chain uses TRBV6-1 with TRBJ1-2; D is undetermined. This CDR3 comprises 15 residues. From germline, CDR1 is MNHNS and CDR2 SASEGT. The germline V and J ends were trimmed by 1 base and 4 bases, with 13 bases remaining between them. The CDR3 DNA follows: TGTGCCAGCAGTGAAGGACAATTCGGGGTCTATGGCTACACCTTC. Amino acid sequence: CASSEGQFGVYGYTF.

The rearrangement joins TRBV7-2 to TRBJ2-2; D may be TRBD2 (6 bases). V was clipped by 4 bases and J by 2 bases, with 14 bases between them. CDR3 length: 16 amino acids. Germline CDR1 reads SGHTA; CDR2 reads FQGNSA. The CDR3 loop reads CASSSRSGYNTGELFF. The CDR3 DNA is TGTGCCAGCAGCTCCCGGAGCGGGTATAACACCGGGGAGCTGTTTTTT.

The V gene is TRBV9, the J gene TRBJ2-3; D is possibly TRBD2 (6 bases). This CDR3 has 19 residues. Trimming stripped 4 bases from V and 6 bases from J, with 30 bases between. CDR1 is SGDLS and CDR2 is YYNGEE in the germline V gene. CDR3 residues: CASSTEGTADWQIGDTQYF. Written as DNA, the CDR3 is TGTGCCAGCAGCACTGAGGGGACTGCCGATTGGCAAATTGGGGATACGCAGTATTTT.

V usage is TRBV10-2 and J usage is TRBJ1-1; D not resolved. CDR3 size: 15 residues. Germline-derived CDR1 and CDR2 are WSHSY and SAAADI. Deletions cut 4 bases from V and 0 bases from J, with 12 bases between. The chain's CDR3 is CASSGEGRMNTEAFF. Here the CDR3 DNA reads TGCGCCAGCAGTGGCGAGGGTCGTATGAACACTGAAGCTTTCTTT.

The CDR3 protein is CASSRDSDSEQYF. CDR3 nucleotide sequence: TGTGCCAGCAGCAGGGACAGCGACTCCGAGCAGTACTTC. The V call is TRBV7-3, the J call TRBJ2-7, with 7 nucleotides matching TRBD1. The V segment lost 5 bases and the J segment 6 bases; nucleotides outside the gene matches: 7. The germline gives CDR1 SGHTA, CDR2 FQGTGA. CDR3 length equals 13 residues.

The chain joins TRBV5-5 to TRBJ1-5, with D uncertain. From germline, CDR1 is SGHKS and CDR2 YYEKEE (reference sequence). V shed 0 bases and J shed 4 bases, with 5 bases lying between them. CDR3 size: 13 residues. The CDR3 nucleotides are TGTGCCAGCAGCTTGGGTTCAAATCAGCCCCAGCATTTT. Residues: CASSLGSNQPQHF.

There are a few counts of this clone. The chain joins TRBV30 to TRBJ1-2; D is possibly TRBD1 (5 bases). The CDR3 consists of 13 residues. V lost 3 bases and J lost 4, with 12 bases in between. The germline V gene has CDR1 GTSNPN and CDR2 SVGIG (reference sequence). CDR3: CAWRKGRPYGYTF. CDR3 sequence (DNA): TGTGCCTGGAGGAAGGGGAGGCCCTATGGCTACACCTTC. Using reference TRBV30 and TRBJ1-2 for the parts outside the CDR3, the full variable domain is SQTIHQWPATLVQPVGSPLSLECTVEGTSNPNLYWYRQAAGRGLQLLFYSVGIGQISSEVPQNLSASRPQDRQFILSSKKLLLSDSGFYLCAWRKGRPYGYTFGSGTRLTVV.

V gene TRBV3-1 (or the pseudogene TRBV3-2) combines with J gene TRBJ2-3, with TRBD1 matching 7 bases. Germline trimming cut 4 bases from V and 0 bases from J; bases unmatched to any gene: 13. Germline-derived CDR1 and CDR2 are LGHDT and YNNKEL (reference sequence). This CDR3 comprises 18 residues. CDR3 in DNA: TGTGCCAGCAGCCGCCGTCCTACAGGGGCGACTAGCACAGATACGCAGTATTTT. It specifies CASSRRPTGATSTDTQYF.

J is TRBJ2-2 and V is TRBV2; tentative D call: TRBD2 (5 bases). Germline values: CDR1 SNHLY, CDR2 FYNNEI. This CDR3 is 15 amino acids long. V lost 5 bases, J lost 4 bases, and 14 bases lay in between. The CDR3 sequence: CASSFSSSGTGELFF. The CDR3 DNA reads TGTGCCAGCAGTTTCTCTAGCTCGGGCACCGGGGAGCTGTTTTTT. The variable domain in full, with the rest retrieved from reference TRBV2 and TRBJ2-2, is EPEVTQTPSHQVTQMGQEVILRCVPISNHLYFYWYRQILGQKVEFLVSFYNNEISEKSEIFDDQFSVERPDGSNFTLKIRSTKLEDSAMYFCASSFSSSGTGELFFGEGSRLTVL.

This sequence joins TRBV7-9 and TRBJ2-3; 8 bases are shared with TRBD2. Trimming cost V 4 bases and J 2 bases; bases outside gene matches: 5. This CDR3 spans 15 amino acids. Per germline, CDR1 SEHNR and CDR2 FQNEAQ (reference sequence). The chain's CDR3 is CASSSHSGNTDTQYF. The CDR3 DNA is TGTGCCAGCAGCTCCCATAGCGGGAACACAGATACGCAGTATTTT.

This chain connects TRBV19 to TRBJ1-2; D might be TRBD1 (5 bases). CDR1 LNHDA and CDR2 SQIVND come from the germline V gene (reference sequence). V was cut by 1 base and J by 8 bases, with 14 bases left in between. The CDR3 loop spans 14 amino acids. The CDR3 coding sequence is TGTGCCAGTAGTATAGTAGGCAGGGATATGGGCTACACCTTC. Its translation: CASSIVGRDMGYTF.

The CDR3 DNA reads TGTGCCAGTAGTCCCTCACAGGAGGATACGCAGTATTTT. Translation: CASSPSQEDTQYF. This chain joins TRBV19 and TRBJ2-3; D possibly corresponds to TRBD1 (5 bases). Trimming cost V 5 bases and J 6 bases, with 12 bases left between them. The germline V gene has CDR1 LNHDA and CDR2 SQIVND (reference sequence). The CDR3 runs 13 residues.

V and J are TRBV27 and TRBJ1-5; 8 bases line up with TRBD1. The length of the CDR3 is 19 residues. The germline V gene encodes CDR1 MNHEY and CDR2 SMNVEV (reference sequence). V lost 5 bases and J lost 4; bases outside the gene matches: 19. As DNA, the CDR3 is TGTGCCAGCAGTCCCAGGTCCCTACAGGGGGACCGGCTAAATCAGCCCCAGCATTTT. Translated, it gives CASSPRSLQGDRLNQPQHF.

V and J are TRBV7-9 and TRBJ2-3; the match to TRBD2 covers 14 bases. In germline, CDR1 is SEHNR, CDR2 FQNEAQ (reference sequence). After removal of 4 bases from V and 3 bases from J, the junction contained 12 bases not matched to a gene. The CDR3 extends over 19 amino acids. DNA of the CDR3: TGTGCCAGCAGCTCGAACCGTCCGGGACTAGCGGGAGTTACAGATACGCAGTATTTT. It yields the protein CASSSNRPGLAGVTDTQYF.

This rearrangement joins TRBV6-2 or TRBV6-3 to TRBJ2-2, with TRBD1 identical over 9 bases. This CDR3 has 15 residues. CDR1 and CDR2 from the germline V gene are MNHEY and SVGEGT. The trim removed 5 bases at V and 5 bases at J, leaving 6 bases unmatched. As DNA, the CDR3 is TGTGCCAGCAGTCCGGGACAGGGCAGAACCGGGGAGCTGTTTTTT. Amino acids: CASSPGQGRTGELFF.

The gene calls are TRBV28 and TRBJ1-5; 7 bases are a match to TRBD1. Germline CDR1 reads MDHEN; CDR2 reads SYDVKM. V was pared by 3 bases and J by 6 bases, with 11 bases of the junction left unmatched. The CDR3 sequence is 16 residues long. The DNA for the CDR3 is TGTGCCAGCAGTTTCGTTGGCAGGGGGGCGAGTCAGCCCCAGCATTTT. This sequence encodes CASSFVGRGASQPQHF.

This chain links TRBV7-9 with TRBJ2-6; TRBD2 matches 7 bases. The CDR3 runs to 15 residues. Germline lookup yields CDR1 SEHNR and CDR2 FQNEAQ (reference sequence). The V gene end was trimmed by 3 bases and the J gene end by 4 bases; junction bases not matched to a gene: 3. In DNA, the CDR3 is TGTGCCAGCAGCTTCGGGGGGACCGGGGCCAACGTCCTGACTTTC. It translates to CASSFGGTGANVLTF.

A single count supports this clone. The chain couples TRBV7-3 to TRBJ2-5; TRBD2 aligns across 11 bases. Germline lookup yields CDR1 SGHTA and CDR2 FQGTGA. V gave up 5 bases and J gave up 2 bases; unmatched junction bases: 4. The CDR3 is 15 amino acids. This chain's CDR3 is CASSRGLAEQETQYF. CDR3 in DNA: TGTGCCAGCAGCCGGGGACTAGCGGAACAAGAGACCCAGTACTTC.

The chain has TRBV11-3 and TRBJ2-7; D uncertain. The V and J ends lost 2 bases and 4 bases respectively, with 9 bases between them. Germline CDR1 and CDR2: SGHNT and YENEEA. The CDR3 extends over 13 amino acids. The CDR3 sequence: CASSLNHKYEQYF. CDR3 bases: TGTGCCAGCAGCTTAAACCACAAGTACGAGCAGTACTTC.

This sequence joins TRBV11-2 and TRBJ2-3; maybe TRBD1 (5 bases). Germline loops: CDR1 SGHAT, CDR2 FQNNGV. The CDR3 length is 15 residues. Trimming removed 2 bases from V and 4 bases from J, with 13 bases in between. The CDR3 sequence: CASSLSAPGSDTQYF. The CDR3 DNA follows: TGTGCCAGCAGCTTATCCGCTCCAGGGTCAGATACGCAGTATTTT.

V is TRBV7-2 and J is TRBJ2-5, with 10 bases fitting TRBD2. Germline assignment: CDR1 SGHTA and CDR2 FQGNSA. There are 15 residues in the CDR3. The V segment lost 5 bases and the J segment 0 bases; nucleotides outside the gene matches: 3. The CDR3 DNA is TGTGCCAGCAGCCGCACTAGCGGGGACCAAGAGACCCAGTACTTC. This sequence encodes CASSRTSGDQETQYF.

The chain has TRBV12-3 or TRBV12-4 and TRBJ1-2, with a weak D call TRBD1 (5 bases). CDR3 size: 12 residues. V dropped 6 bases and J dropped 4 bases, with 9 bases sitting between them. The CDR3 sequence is CASRGGSYGYTF. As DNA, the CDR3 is TGTGCCAGCAGGGGGGGGAGCTATGGCTACACCTTC.

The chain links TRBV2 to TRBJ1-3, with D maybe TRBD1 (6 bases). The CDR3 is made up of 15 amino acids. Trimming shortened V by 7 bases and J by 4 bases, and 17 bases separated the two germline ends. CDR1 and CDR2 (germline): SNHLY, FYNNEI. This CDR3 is CASTGRGATGNTIYF. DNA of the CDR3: TGTGCCAGCACCGGGCGGGGGGCAACCGGAAACACCATATATTTT. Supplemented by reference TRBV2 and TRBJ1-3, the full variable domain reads EPEVTQTPSHQVTQMGQEVILRCVPISNHLYFYWYRQILGQKVEFLVSFYNNEISEKSEIFDDQFSVERPDGSNFTLKIRSTKLEDSAMYFCASTGRGATGNTIYFGEGSWLTVV.

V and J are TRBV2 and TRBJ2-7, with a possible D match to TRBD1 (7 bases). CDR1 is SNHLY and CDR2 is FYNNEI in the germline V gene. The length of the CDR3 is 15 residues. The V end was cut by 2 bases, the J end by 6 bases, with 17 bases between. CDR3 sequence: CASSEWRGRSGEQYF. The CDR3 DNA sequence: TGTGCCAGCAGTGAATGGAGGGGGCGATCAGGCGAGCAGTACTTC.

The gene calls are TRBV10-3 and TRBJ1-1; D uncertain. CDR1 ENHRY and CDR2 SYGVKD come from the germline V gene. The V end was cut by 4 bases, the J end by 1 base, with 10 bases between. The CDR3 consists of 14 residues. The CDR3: CAISAYGENTEAFF. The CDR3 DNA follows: TGTGCCATCAGTGCGTACGGGGAGAACACTGAAGCTTTCTTT.